This T cell receptor (beta chain) was captured by sequencing in a study of T cell responses to AZD1222 COVID-19 vaccine. Points from the study as a whole: Nearly half of spike-specific TCRs reportedly target unmutated variant regions. Spike-specific TCR breadth and depth rose after two AZD1222 doses.

Regarding this clone: The antigen remains unidentified.

The CDR3 is 17 residues long. Germline V CDR1 and CDR2: SGHKS, YYEKEE (reference sequence). Trimming cost V 4 bases and J 3 bases, with 19 bases left between them. Sequencing was performed with immunoSEQ multiplex PCR; in TCRdb, only in-frame clones are kept and a portion is missing. The data hold about 97,000 clones, with approximately 90% observed a single time. This chain joins TRBV5-5 and TRBJ2-2; maybe TRBD1 (5 bases). Sequences were derived from peripheral blood, sampled on day 0 of AZD1222 vaccination. This receptor was obtained from an adult in good health. CDR3 region: CASSSTPQGTDTGELFF. The DNA for the CDR3 is TGTGCCAGCAGCAGCACCCCGCAGGGCACGGACACCGGGGAGCTGTTTTTT.